Below are 2 T cell receptor beta chains sequenced from a single sample in a study of Graves' ophthalmopathy and Graves' hyperthyroidism. The authors amplified TCR beta CDR3 regions from RNA transcripts. Investigators did first-round RT-PCR with HTBI primers, then second-round multiplex PCR. TCRdb re-called the multiplex PCR reads with MiXCR, one entry per CDR3 protein. The data show over 650,000 distinct CDR3 sequences, under 50% seen once. Material: peripheral blood. These receptors originate from an adult man with Graves' ophthalmopathy.

In its sample, this clonotype was seen a few times. The J gene is TRBJ2-7, the V gene TRBV7-3; D is uncertain. Germline V CDR1 and CDR2: SGHTA, FQGTGA. This CDR3 is 14 amino acids long. The germline V and J ends were trimmed by 0 bases and 4 bases, with 10 bases remaining between them. In DNA, the CDR3 is TGTGCCAGCAGCTTAACTGGCAAAGATTACGAGCAGTACTTC. It translates to CASSLTGKDYEQYF.

This clonotype was counted many times. The chain employs TRBV2 and TRBJ2-7; 11 nucleotides match TRBD2. Germline V gene sequence: CDR1 SNHLY, CDR2 FYNNEI. The junction had 4 bases not matched to a gene; V was cut back by 3 bases and J by 0 bases. The CDR3 has 16 residues. DNA for the CDR3: TGTGCCAGCAGTGAGCGACTAGCGGGGCACTCCTACGAGCAGTACTTC. Translation: CASSERLAGHSYEQYF. The variable domain in full, with the rest retrieved from reference TRBV2 and TRBJ2-7, is EPEVTQTPSHQVTQMGQEVILRCVPISNHLYFYWYRQILGQKVEFLVSFYNNEISEKSEIFDDQFSVERPDGSNFTLKIRSTKLEDSAMYFCASSERLAGHSYEQYFGPGTRLTVT.